This TCR beta chain comes out of a study of OX40 agonist ivuxolimab in advanced cancers. About the research overall: The group had a mean age of 60 years, ranged from about 23 to 79, and was around 86% male. Study-wide points: CD4+ and CD8+ T cells in blood underwent clonal expansion by week 6 at 0.1 to 3.0 mg/kg.

Regarding this clone: The antigen remains unidentified.

CDR3 length: 18 residues. With 6 bases clipped from V and 0 bases from J, the junction kept 14 bases outside the gene matches. Germline-derived CDR1 and CDR2 are KGHSH and LQKENI. Assay used: immunoSEQ multiplex PCR; TCRdb lists only in-frame clones, some missing. This table has tens of thousands of clones, around 90% appearing once. The V call is TRBV18, the J call TRBJ2-1; 7 bases match TRBD1. This material consisted of CD4+ or CD8+ T cells sorted from blood, taken in a trial of the OX40 agonist ivuxolimab. This receptor was identified in an adult with an advanced solid tumor such as melanoma, head and neck, liver or kidney cancer. CDR3 DNA: TGTGCCAGCTCTGGACAGGACGCTCCCTCGAGCTCCTACAATGAGCAGTTCTTC. Encoded protein: CASSGQDAPSSSYNEQFF.